This T cell receptor (beta chain) was recorded in a study of T-cell memory formation after mild COVID-19. On the study more broadly: The two donors had largely donor-specific TCR clusters.

This clonotype was recorded a few times. MiXCR, applied by TCRdb to the 5' RACE reads, yields one record per CDR3 protein. This sample carries approximately 150,000 distinct CDR3 sequences, about 15% of them seen once, and the ten largest clones take 14%. The CDR3 contains 14 residues. The ends were cut back, 3 bases at V and 5 bases at J, with 13 bases in the middle. Sequencing used PBMCs or a T cell subset sorted from them (not recorded which). This sequence joins TRBV12-3 or TRBV12-4 and TRBJ2-5; D unresolved. This receptor was obtained from an adult woman who had mild COVID-19 (a few samples of this study predate the infection). Cell type and time point are not known. This CDR3 reads CASSFFSSSETQYF. DNA of the CDR3: TGTGCCAGCAGTTTCTTTTCTAGTTCGGAGACCCAGTACTTC.